Following are 9 T cell receptor beta chains from one sample sequenced in a study of OX40 agonist ivuxolimab in advanced cancers. Measured with immunoSEQ multiplex PCR; TCRdb has only the in-frame clones, and not every one. The sample has over 80,000 clones; roughly 88% are singletons. Sequencing was performed on CD4+ or CD8+ T cells sorted from blood, taken in a trial of the OX40 agonist ivuxolimab. These receptors were taken from an adult with an advanced solid tumor such as melanoma, head and neck, liver or kidney cancer.

This chain links TRBV6-5 with TRBJ2-4; D remains unclear. The ends were cut back, 8 bases at V and 0 bases at J, with 14 bases in the middle. The CDR3 extends over 15 amino acids. CDR1 is MNHEY, CDR2 SVGAGI, per germline. The CDR3, as DNA: TGTGCCAGCGCCCTCGGCCGGCTAGCCAAAAACATTCAGTACTTC. Encoded protein: CASALGRLAKNIQYF.

V is TRBV10-3 and J is TRBJ1-6; 11 bases line up with TRBD1. The CDR3 loop spans 14 amino acids. Germline lookup yields CDR1 ENHRY and CDR2 SYGVKD. The trim removed 8 bases at V and 8 bases at J, leaving 5 bases unmatched. The DNA for the CDR3 is TGTGCCATCGGACAGGGGGCCACGTATTCACCCCTCCACTTT. This codes for CAIGQGATYSPLHF.

This chain connects TRBV7-2 to TRBJ2-5, with D uncertain. Deletions cut 5 bases from V and 4 bases from J, with 17 bases between. This CDR3 contains 15 residues. Germline CDR1 and CDR2: SGHTA and FQGNSA. The CDR3 loop is CASSQTSRVGETQYF. In DNA, the CDR3 is TGTGCCAGCAGCCAAACCTCACGGGTTGGAGAGACCCAGTACTTC.

This chain uses TRBV19 with TRBJ2-7, with D unresolved. This CDR3 has 15 amino acids. V gave up 4 bases and J gave up 1 base, with 14 bases separating them. The germline V gene has CDR1 LNHDA and CDR2 SQIVND (reference sequence). CDR3: CASSTVGGSSYEQYF. CDR3 nucleotides: TGTGCCAGTAGTACAGTAGGTGGGTCATCCTACGAGCAGTACTTC.

This clone was seen a handful of times. The rearrangement joins TRBV4-1 to TRBJ1-5; D gene ambiguous. Germline loops: CDR1 MGHRA, CDR2 YSYEKL. V lost 4 bases and J 5 bases, leaving 9 bases between the germline ends. The CDR3 totals 13 residues. CDR3 in DNA: TGCGCCAGCAGCCCCCGAGTAGATCAGCCCCAGCATTTT. It codes for CASSPRVDQPQHF.

The table lists this clone with a count of one. In the same sample, other DNA sequences code for this CDR3. J is TRBJ2-7 and V is TRBV7-8; D perhaps matches TRBD1 (7 bases). V dropped 1 base and J dropped 3 bases, with 10 bases sitting between them. Per the germline V gene, CDR1 is SGHVS and CDR2 is FQNEAQ. This CDR3 is built from 14 residues. The CDR3 DNA sequence: TGTGCCAGCAGCTTAGGGGGGGACAGCTACGAGCAGTACTTC. It is translated as CASSLGGDSYEQYF.

The chain combines TRBV7-9 with TRBJ1-3; D is unclear. The CDR3 sequence is 13 residues long. Trimming removed 6 bases at V and 2 bases at J, with 8 bases between. Germline loops: CDR1 SEHNR, CDR2 FQNEAQ (reference sequence). CDR3 in DNA: TGTGCCAGCAGTTCCACTGCTGGAAACACCATATATTTT. Its protein is CASSSTAGNTIYF.

CDR3 in amino acids: CASSILGETQYF. For the CDR3, the DNA is TGTGCCAGCAGCATACTAGGGGAGACCCAGTACTTC. This rearrangement joins TRBV2 to TRBJ2-5; D possibly corresponds to TRBD2 (5 bases). From germline, CDR1 is SNHLY and CDR2 FYNNEI. This CDR3 spans 12 amino acids. V lost 6 bases and J 5 bases, leaving 10 bases between the germline ends.

The chain carries TRBV7-2 and TRBJ2-1, with D uncertain. Per germline, CDR1 SGHTA and CDR2 FQGNSA. The CDR3 runs 13 residues. Trimming removed 2 bases at V and 1 base at J, with 3 bases between. CDR3 sequence reads: CASSLQSYNEQFF. In DNA form, the CDR3 reads TGTGCCAGCAGCTTACAGTCCTACAATGAGCAGTTCTTC.